The rows below give T cell receptor beta chains drawn from one sample of a study of molecular identifiers for immune sequencing clone quantification. TCRdb used MiXCR to reprocess the PCR reads, holding one entry per CDR3 protein. The data hold approximately 320,000 distinct CDR3 sequences, with about 23% observed a single time. Sequencing was done on a sample of naive CD8+ T cells from blood, with Jurkat cell RNA spiked in. The receptors stem from a human donor in good health. Some libraries in this study had Jurkat cell RNA spiked in. CDR3s include the opening cysteine and the closing phenylalanine or tryptophan.

J | V | length | CDR3
TRBJ1-5 | TRBV7-9 | 18 | CASSLVVGGADNNQPQHF
TRBJ2-4 | TRBV7-9 | 13 | CASSLPAKNIQYF
TRBJ2-3 | TRBV19 | 16 | CASSTKDRVVTDAQYF
TRBJ2-4 | TRBV19 | 16 | CASSMWLEIAKNIQYF
TRBJ2-3 | TRBV5-1 | 15 | CASSLPAGDTDTQYF
TRBJ1-4 | TRBV7-9 | 15 | CASSLEGQSNEKLFF
TRBJ2-1 | TRBV7-8 | 12 | CASSPNYNEQFF
TRBJ1-1 | TRBV9 | 15 | CASSASGTGGTEAFF
TRBJ2-3 | TRBV12-3/TRBV12-4 | 15 | CASSQDSRSTDTQYF
TRBJ2-7 | TRBV11-3 | 11 | CHSGQTYEQYF
TRBJ2-2 | TRBV7-6 | 18 | CASSLIPSGGPNTGELFF
TRBJ1-1 | TRBV6-5 | 11 | CASVLGTEAFF
TRBJ2-7 | TRBV20-1 | 14 | CSAREGQEPYEQYF
TRBJ1-6 | TRBV20-1 | 15 | CSARDVREYNSPLHF
TRBJ2-5 | TRBV5-4 | 16 | CASSLAPGLASDTQYF
TRBJ2-7 | TRBV28 | 15 | CASSAGLAGFYEQYF
TRBJ2-1 | TRBV12-3/TRBV12-4 | 14 | CASSLGDRYNEQFF
TRBJ1-1 | TRBV5-1 | 15 | CASRQGLFPNTEAFF
TRBJ2-2 | TRBV4-1 | 17 | CASSQDNSLAGTGELFF
TRBJ2-7 | TRBV14 | 17 | CASSQGVAGSSRYEQYF
TRBJ1-1 | TRBV13 | 14 | CASSFGQGSGEAFF
TRBJ2-3 | TRBV30 | 14 | CAWSFSSGADTQYF
TRBJ1-1 | TRBV29-1 | 13 | CSVEGGVFTEAFF
TRBJ2-5 | TRBV7-8 | 17 | CASSLGTSGGAGGTQYF
TRBJ2-6 | TRBV12-3/TRBV12-4 | 15 | CASSLKVPGANVLTF
TRBJ1-4 | TRBV12-3/TRBV12-4 | 14 | CASKLGTKDEELFF
TRBJ2-3 | TRBV29-1 | 13 | CTAGGVRTDTQYF
TRBJ2-7 | TRBV5-4 | 14 | CASSSRAGVYEQYF
TRBJ2-3 | TRBV6-2/TRBV6-3 | 14 | CANSYDKYTDTQYF
TRBJ2-5 | TRBV11-2 | 14 | CASSHWAGQETQYF
TRBJ2-7 | TRBV28 | 13 | CASSLSRFYEQYF
TRBJ2-7 | TRBV27 | 14 | CASSLKDRYYEQYF
TRBJ2-5 | TRBV28 | 16 | CASTATGTGIEETQYF
TRBJ2-5 | TRBV5-4 | 13 | CASSLEGPETQYF
TRBJ1-5 | TRBV6-4 | 15 | CASSEHQGPNQPQHF
TRBJ2-4 | TRBV29-1 | 14 | CSVAGRGSKNIQYF
TRBJ1-1 | TRBV9 | 12 | CASSTGDTEAFF
TRBJ2-1 | TRBV9 | 15 | CASSVGGGTYNEQFF
TRBJ2-7 | TRBV28 | 14 | CASRRGWPPYEQYF
TRBJ1-1 | TRBV6-5 | 16 | CASSYSGPGVMGEAFF